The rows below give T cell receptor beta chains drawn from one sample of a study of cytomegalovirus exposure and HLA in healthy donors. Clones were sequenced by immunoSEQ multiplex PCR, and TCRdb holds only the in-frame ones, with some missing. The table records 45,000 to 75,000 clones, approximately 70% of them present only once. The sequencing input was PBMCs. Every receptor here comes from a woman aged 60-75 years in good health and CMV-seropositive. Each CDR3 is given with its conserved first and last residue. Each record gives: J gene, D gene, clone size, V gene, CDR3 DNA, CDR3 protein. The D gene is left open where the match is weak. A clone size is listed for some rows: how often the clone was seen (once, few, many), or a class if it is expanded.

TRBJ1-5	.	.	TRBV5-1	TGCGCCAGCAGCTTGGGGCTGTCCGTTAATCAGCCCCAGCATTTT	CASSLGLSVNQPQHF
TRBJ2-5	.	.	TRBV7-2	TGTGCCAGCAGCTTAGGGGTCCAGGGATACCAAGAGACCCAGTACTTC	CASSLGVQGYQETQYF
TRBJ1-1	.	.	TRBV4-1	TGCGCCAGCAGCCAAGGGGAACGGGAATTCACTGAAGCTTTCTTT	CASSQGEREFTEAFF
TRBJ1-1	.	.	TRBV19	TGTGCCAGTAGTAGAGATTGGAGGGGAACTGAAGCTTTCTTT	CASSRDWRGTEAFF
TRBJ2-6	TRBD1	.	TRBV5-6	TGTGCCAGCAGCTTTTGGACAGGTTCCTCTGGGGCCAACGTCCTGACTTTC	CASSFWTGSSGANVLTF
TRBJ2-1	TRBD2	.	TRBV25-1	TGTGCCAGCAGTGAATTAAGCGGGGCCTCCTACAATGAGCAGTTCTTC	CASSELSGASYNEQFF
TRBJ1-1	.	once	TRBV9	TGTGCCAGCAGCGCCAGGGGCATGAACACTGAAGCTTTCTTT	CASSARGMNTEAFF
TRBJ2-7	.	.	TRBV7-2	TGTGCCAGCATCCGACAGGAAGACCCTTCCTACGAGCAGTACTTC	CASIRQEDPSYEQYF
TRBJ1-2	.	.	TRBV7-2	TGTGCCAGCAGCTTACGGGGTTTCGACTATGGCTACACCTTC	CASSLRGFDYGYTF
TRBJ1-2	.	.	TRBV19	TGTGCCAGTAGTATCGGCGGGATTTCTGGGGGCTACACCTTC	CASSIGGISGGYTF
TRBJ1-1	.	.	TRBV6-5	TGTGCCAGCAGTACTACCGGGGGGGTGAACACTGAAGCTTTCTTT	CASSTTGGVNTEAFF
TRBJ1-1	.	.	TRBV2	TGTGCCAGCAGTGAAGCGTGGCAGGTTATGAACACTGAAGCTTTCTTT	CASSEAWQVMNTEAFF
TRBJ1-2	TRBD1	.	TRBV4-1	TGCGCCAGCAGCCAAGACAACAGGGGTAACTATGGCTACACCTTC	CASSQDNRGNYGYTF
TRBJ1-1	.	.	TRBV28	TGTGCCAGCAGACCCGGACAGCCGAACACTGAAGCTTTCTTT	CASRPGQPNTEAFF
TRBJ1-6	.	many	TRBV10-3	TGTGCCATCAGTGCACGGGATACAGATTCACCCCTCCACTTT	CAISARDTDSPLHF
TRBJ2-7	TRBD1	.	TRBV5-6	TGTGCCAGCAGCCTCGGTCCTAAGGGACAGAGGTCCCACGAGCAGTACTTC	CASSLGPKGQRSHEQYF
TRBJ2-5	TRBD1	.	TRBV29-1	TGCAGCGTCGGGACAGGCGCTTTTGTGGAGACCCAGTACTTC	CSVGTGAFVETQYF
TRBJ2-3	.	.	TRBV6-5	TGTGCCAGCAACCAGGGGCTGGGTACGCAGTATTTT	CASNQGLGTQYF
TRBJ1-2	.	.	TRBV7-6	TGTGCCAGCAGCTTAACGAGTAGCGGGTCCGGCTACACCTTC	CASSLTSSGSGYTF
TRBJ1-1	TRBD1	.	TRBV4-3	TGCGCCAGCAGCCAAGAGACAGGGGGCTTCACTGAAGCTTTCTTT	CASSQETGGFTEAFF
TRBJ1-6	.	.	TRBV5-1	TGCGCCAGCAGCTTGGACGGAGGGATTGTCTATAATTCACCCCTCCACTTT	CASSLDGGIVYNSPLHF
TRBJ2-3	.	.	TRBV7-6	TGTGCCAGCAGCTTAGGGGGCAGGGACACAGATACGCAGTATTTT	CASSLGGRDTDTQYF
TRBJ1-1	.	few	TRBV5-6	TGTGCCAGCAGCTTGGTTCAAGGGATGGTGAAGGGTGAGGGATTT	CASSLVQGMVKGEGF
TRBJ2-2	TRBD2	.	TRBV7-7	TGTGCTAGCAGCGAGGGACTAGCGGGGGCCACCGGGGAGCTGTTTTTT	CASSEGLAGATGELFF
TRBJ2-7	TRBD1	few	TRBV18	TGTGCCAGCTCGTCTGGACAGGGCGGCGCCTACGAGCAGTACTTC	CASSSGQGGAYEQYF
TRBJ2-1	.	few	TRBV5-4	TGTGCCAGCAGTCCTTTTGGGGGCCTAATAATTAATGAGCAGTTCTTC	CASSPFGGLIINEQFF
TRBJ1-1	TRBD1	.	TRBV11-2	TGTGCCAGCAGCTTACGACAACAGGGGCGGACTGAAGCTTTCTTT	CASSLRQQGRTEAFF
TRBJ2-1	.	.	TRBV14	TGTGCCAGCAGCCAAAGTGTAACAGGGACCTTCTTC	CASSQSVTGTFF
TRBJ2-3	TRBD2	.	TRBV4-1	TGCGCCAGCAGCCACCCCAGCGGACTAGCGGGGGGCGGGAGAGATACGCAGTATTTT	CASSHPSGLAGGGRDTQYF
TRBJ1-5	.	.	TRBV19	TGTGCCAGTTCAGGGGTTGGTGGCAATCAGCCCCAGCATTTT	CASSGVGGNQPQHF
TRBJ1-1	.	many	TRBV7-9	TGTGCCAGCACAGCGGGGGGATTCACAGGGTCAGATGAAGCTTTCTTT	CASTAGGFTGSDEAFF
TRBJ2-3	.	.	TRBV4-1	TGCGCCAGCAGCCACCCAGGCGGGGTAAAGCCTAGCACAGATACGCAGTATTTT	CASSHPGGVKPSTDTQYF
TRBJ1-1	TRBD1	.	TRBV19	TGTGCCAGTAGTCTCACAGGGGACCTTGAAGCTTTCTTT	CASSLTGDLEAFF
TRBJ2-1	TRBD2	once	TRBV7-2	TGTGCCAGCAGCTTAGAGGCGGGGGTGGGTGAGCAGTTCTTC	CASSLEAGVGEQFF
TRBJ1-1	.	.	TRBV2	TGTGCCAGAGAGACAGCCATGAACACTGAAGCTTTCTTT	CARETAMNTEAFF
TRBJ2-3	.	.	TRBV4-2	TGTGCCAGCAGCCAAGGTGGACAGTTCGGCACAGATACGCAGTATTTT	CASSQGGQFGTDTQYF
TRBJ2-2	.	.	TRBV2	TGTGCCAGCAGTGGAGGGACACTGAACACCGGGGAGCTGTTTTTT	CASSGGTLNTGELFF
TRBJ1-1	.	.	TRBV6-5	TGTGCCAGCAGTCGGCTCGGAGGGAACACTGAAGCTTTCTTT	CASSRLGGNTEAFF
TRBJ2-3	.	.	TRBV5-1	TGCGCCAGCGAGCTGAATCCTAGCACAGATACGCAGTATTTT	CASELNPSTDTQYF
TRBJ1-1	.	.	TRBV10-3	TGTGCCATCAGTGAGGACACCTTACTTACTCATCACACTGAAGCTTTCTTT	CAISEDTLLTHHTEAFF
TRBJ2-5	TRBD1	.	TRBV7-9	TGTTCCAGCAGCTTTACAGGGGGTGGAGAGACCCAGTACTTC	CSSSFTGGGETQYF
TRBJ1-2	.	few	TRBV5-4	TGTGCCAGCAGCCCGGACAGTAACTATGGCTACACCTTC	CASSPDSNYGYTF
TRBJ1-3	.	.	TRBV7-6	TGTGCCAGCAGCCGTAGGACGGACTCTGGAAACACCGTATATTTT	CASSRRTDSGNTVYF
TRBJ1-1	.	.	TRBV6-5	TGTGCCAGCAGTTCTCGACAAAAATGGGACACTGAAGCTTTCTTT	CASSSRQKWDTEAFF
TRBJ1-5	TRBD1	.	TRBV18	TGTGCCAGCTCACCACCTGGGACAGCCGCTCTACTACATTTT	CASSPPGTAALLHF
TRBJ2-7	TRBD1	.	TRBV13	TGTGCCAGCAGTTTAAGGGGGCGCGGGTCCTACGAGCAGTACTTC	CASSLRGRGSYEQYF
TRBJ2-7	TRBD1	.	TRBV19	TGTGCCAGTAGTATCACAACCGGGACAGGGGGCTACGAGCAGTACTTC	CASSITTGTGGYEQYF
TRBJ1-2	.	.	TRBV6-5	TGTGCCAGCACCAAGGGGGTTTCGAACTATGGCTACACCTTC	CASTKGVSNYGYTF
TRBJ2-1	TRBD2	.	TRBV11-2	TGTGCCAGCAGCCTATTAGCGGGGGTAAACAATGAGCAGTTCTTC	CASSLLAGVNNEQFF
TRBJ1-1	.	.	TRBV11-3	TGTGCCAGCAGCTTAGGGCCGGGGACTGAAGCTTTCTTT	CASSLGPGTEAFF
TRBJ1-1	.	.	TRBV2	TGTGCCAGCAGTGAAGGGATGACGGGGGTCACTGAAGCTTTCTTT	CASSEGMTGVTEAFF
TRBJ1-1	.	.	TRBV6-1	TGTGCCAGCAGCTTGACAGAAAACACTGAAGCTTTCTTT	CASSLTENTEAFF
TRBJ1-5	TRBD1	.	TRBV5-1	TGCGCCAGCAGCTTGGCCGGGACAGGGAGTCAGCCCCAGCATTTT	CASSLAGTGSQPQHF
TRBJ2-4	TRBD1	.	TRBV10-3	TGTGCCATCAGCCCAGGACAGGGATCCGTGCTAGCCAAAAACATTCAGTACTTC	CAISPGQGSVLAKNIQYF
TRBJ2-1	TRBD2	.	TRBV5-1	TGCGCCAGCAGCTTGGGGGGGACTAGCGGACACAATGAGCAGTTCTTC	CASSLGGTSGHNEQFF